Described below is a single T cell receptor (beta chain) sequence and its context. Its antigen specificity is not known. The record has no base qualities; no much larger clone is one base away. The data were taken from a study of CD8+CD57+ T cells in acquired aplastic anemia (dated by TCRdb to 2017 to 2018). Study-level background: Extracted DNA from sorted CD4+ and CD8+ cells averaged about 3.4 ug, ranging from roughly 0.19 to 27.4 ug. Summary of the overall study and its limitations: No significant difference in CD8+ Simpson's diversity was found between patients and healthy controls (P=0.060). Around 31 CD8+ CDR3 sequences were shared between patients and controls but appeared highly expressed in patients and within their immunodominant clones.

TCR repertoires of sorted CD4+ and CD8+ blood T cells from severe aplastic anemia patients and healthy subjects were deep-sequenced in the study. Ficoll-Paque density gradient centrifugation was used to isolate peripheral blood mononuclear cells. Before DNA extraction, CD4+ and CD8+ T cells were sorted with FACS or magnetic beads. Genomic DNA was used as template for profiling of TCR beta VDJ combinations and CDR3 sequences. An Illumina HiSeq 2000 was used for TCR repertoire sequencing. The paper's data handling went like this. TRBV/TRBJ rearrangement plots, CDR3 size and DJ length profiles, and Simpson's diversity index were used to evaluate the repertoires. Whichever DNA sequence was most abundant in the deep sequencing data was defined as the immunodominant clone. CDR3 amino acid sequences were checked for sharing between subjects and were compared against published repertoires and the VDJdb database. TCRdb passed the public sequencing reads through fastp at Q25 and MiXCR, retaining productive beta sequences. CDR3 protein duplicates are merged, each entry listing the most common genes and DNA. The V and J calls reflect TCRdb's pipeline rather than the authors' work. The sample yields 150,000 to 200,000 distinct CDR3 sequences; 50% to 75% were counted once. Around 46% of the sample comes from the top ten.

Its CDR3 holds 11 amino acids, cysteine through phenylalanine. Only CDR3 DNA is held: 33 bases, read in frame from base 1. The germline V gene supplies CDR1 SQVTM and CDR2 ANQGSEA. V loses 4 bases, J loses 2 bases, and the germline ends lie 6 bases apart. The sequence derives from a human donor with severe aplastic anemia or a healthy control (not recorded which). The chain is encoded by TRBV29-1 joined to TRBJ2-7; the D segment cannot be called with confidence. Specimen: sorted CD4+, CD8+, or CD8+CD57+ T cells (not recorded which) from PBMCs. The DNA reads as follows: TGCAGCGTTGGTCAGGCCTACGAGCAGTACTTC. Its protein reads: CSVGQAYEQYF.